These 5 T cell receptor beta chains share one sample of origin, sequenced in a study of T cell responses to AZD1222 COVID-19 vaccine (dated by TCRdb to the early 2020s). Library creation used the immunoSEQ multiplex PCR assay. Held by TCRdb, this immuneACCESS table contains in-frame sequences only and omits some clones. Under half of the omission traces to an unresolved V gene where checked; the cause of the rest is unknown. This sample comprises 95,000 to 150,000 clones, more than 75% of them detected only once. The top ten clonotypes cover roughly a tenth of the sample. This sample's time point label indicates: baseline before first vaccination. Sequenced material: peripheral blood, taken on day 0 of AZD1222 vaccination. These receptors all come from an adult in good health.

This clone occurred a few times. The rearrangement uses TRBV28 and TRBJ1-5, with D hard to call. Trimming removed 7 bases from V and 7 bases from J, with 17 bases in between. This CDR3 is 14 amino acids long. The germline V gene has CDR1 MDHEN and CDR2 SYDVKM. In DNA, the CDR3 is TGTGCCAGCACCTCACGTGGGGTGGTGCAGCCCCAGCATTTT. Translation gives CASTSRGVVQPQHF.

The CDR3 DNA is TGTGCCAGCAGCTTAGTAGTAGCGGGGCCCTCCTACGAGCAGTACTTC. Protein: CASSLVVAGPSYEQYF. J is TRBJ2-7 and V is TRBV7-6; TRBD2 aligns across 8 bases. Germline trimming cut 1 base from V and 0 bases from J; bases unmatched to any gene: 5. CDR1 is SGHVS and CDR2 is FNYEAQ in the germline V gene. CDR3 length: 16 residues.

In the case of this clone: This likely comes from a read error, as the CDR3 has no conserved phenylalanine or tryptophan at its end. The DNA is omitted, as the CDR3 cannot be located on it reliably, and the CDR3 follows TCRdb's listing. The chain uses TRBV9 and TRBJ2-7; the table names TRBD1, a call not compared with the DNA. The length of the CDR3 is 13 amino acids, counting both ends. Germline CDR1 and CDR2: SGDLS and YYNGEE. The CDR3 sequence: CASSVIENRGSQI.

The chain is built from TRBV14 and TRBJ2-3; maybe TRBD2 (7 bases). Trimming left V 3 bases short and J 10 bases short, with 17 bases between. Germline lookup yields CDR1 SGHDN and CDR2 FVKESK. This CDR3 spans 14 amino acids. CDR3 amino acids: CASSHGGDTTPQYF. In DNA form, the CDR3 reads TGTGCCAGCAGCCATGGGGGGGACACTACGCCGCAGTATTTT.

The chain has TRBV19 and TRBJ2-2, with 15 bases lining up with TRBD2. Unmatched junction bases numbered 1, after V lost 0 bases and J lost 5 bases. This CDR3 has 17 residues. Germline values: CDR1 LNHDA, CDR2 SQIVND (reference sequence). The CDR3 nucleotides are TGTGCCAGTAGTATAGAGGGACTAGCGGGGGGTACCGGGGAGCTGTTTTTT. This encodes CASSIEGLAGGTGELFF.